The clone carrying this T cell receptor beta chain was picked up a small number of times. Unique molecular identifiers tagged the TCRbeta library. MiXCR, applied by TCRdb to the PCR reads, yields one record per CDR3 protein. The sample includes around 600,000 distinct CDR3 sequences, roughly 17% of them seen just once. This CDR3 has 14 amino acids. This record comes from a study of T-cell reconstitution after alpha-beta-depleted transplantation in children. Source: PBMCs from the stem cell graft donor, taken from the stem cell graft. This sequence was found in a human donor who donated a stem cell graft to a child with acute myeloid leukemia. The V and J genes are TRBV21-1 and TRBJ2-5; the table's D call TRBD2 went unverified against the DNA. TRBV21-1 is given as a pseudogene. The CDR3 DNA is TGTGCCAGCAGCCCGACTAGCGGGGGCAAGACCCAGTACTTC. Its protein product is CASSPTSGGKTQYF.